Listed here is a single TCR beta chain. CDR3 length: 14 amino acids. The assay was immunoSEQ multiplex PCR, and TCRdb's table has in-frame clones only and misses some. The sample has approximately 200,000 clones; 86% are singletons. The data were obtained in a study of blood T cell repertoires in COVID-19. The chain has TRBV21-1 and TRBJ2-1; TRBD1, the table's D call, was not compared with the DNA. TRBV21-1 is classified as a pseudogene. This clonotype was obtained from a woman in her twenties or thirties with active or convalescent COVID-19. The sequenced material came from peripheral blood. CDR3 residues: CASGQHSSYNEQFF. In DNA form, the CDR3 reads TGTGCCAGCGGACAGCACAGCTCCTACAATGAGCAGTTCTTC.